These T cell receptor beta chains were read from a single sample in a study of T cells after yellow fever vaccination. TCRdb analysed the 5' RACE reads with MiXCR anew, one entry per CDR3 protein. The table has some 350,000 distinct CDR3 sequences, about 9.5% seen once. The sample here was PBMCs, taken on the day of the first yellow fever vaccination. Source of these receptors: a man between 18 and 29 years old who received the YFV17D yellow fever vaccine. Both conserved end residues are part of each CDR3. The D gene is left open where the match is weak. Clone size is stated in some rows and not others, as once, few, many or a class when expanded.

TRBJ1-2 . few TRBV28 TGTGCCAGCAGCCCGCCCCTACAGGGCTATGGCTACACCTTC CASSPPLQGYGYTF
TRBJ1-5 . . TRBV6-2/TRBV6-3 TGTGCCAGCAGTTTTCATTTGGCCAATTGGCCCCAGCATTTT CASSFHLANWPQHF
TRBJ1-2 . few TRBV5-1 TGCGCCAGCAGCGAGGGGTTAGGCTACACCTTC CASSEGLGYTF
TRBJ1-1 TRBD1 . TRBV10-3 TGTGCCATCAATACAGGGGAGAACATTGAAGCTTTCTTT CAINTGENIEAFF
TRBJ2-7 TRBD1 . TRBV10-3 TGTGCCATCAGTGGCCGGGACAGGGACTCCCACGAGCAGTACTTC CAISGRDRDSHEQYF
TRBJ1-3 . . TRBV4-3 TGCGCCAGCAGCCGAACCTCAGCTGGAAACACCATATATTTT CASSRTSAGNTIYF
TRBJ2-7 . few TRBV7-9 TGTGCCAGCAGCTCCACGGGCTCTAACGCATACGAGCAGTACTTC CASSSTGSNAYEQYF
TRBJ2-7 TRBD1 few TRBV5-6 TGTGCCAGCAGACCAACAGGGGGCAGACCCCACGAGCAGTACTTC CASRPTGGRPHEQYF
TRBJ2-6 . . TRBV12-3/TRBV12-4 TGTGCCAGCTGGAGGGGGTTGGGAGGGGCGTACTCTGGGGCCAACGTCCTGACTTTC CASWRGLGGAYSGANVLTF
TRBJ2-2 . few TRBV5-1 TGCGCCAGCAGCTTGGGGTCCTCTGGGGAGCTGTTTTTT CASSLGSSGELFF
TRBJ1-1 . many TRBV7-2 TGTGCCAGCAGCTTAGAGGCGGGGAAGAACACTGAAGCTTTCTTT CASSLEAGKNTEAFF
TRBJ2-5 . . TRBV4-1 TGCGCCAGCAGCCAATACCCACCAGCGGATCAAGAGACCCAGTACTTC CASSQYPPADQETQYF
TRBJ1-4 TRBD1 few TRBV5-1 TGCGCCAGCAGCCCGGATAGTTCCGACAGGGCTGGAAAACTGTTTTTT CASSPDSSDRAGKLFF
TRBJ2-7 . . TRBV5-1 TGCGCCAGCAGCTCCGACCCCAGGGTTTCGGACGAGCAGTACTTC CASSSDPRVSDEQYF
TRBJ2-3 . . TRBV25-1 TGTGCCAGCAGTGAATGGCAGGGAGGCACAGATACGCAGTATTTT CASSEWQGGTDTQYF
TRBJ2-1 . . TRBV20-1 TGCAGTGCTAATGAGCAGTTCTTC CSANEQFF
TRBJ1-1 . many TRBV25-1 TGTGCCAGCAGTCGACACATAGGGCCCTCGTCCTTTTTCTTT CASSRHIGPSSFFF
TRBJ2-5 . few TRBV5-1 TGCGCCAGCAGCTTGGAGTTAGGGGGTGCGGAGACCCAGTACTTC CASSLELGGAETQYF
TRBJ2-7 . . TRBV4-3 TGCGCCAGCAGCCAAGACGGTAGCTTCTACTACGAGCAGTACTTC CASSQDGSFYYEQYF
TRBJ2-4 . . TRBV3-1 TGTGCGACCCTTAACAGGGCCAAAAACATTCAGTACTTC CATLNRAKNIQYF
TRBJ2-1 TRBD2 few TRBV12-3/TRBV12-4 TGTGCCAGCAACCAACTAGCGGGGGGCCTTATGGATGAGCAGTTCTTC CASNQLAGGLMDEQFF
TRBJ1-4 . many TRBV6-1 TGTGCCAGCAAGGGTAGGGGGGCCGTCGGGTATGAAAAACTGTTTTTT CASKGRGAVGYEKLFF
TRBJ1-3 . few TRBV7-2 TGTGCCAGCAGCTCCCGGGGGGGATCGGGAAACACCATATATTTT CASSSRGGSGNTIYF
TRBJ1-1 TRBD1 few TRBV20-1 TGCAGTGCCGGACAGGGTGGGACGAACACTGAAGCTTTCTTT CSAGQGGTNTEAFF
TRBJ2-5 . . TRBV7-2 TGTGCCAGCAGCGGAGGGTCCAGCGGCCCCGAGACCCAGTACTTC CASSGGSSGPETQYF
TRBJ2-3 . many TRBV20-1 TGCAGTGCTAGGGGTACAGATACGCAGTATTTT CSARGTDTQYF
TRBJ2-3 TRBD2 . TRBV27 TGTGCCAGCAGTTGGGGACTAGCGGGGGAAGCGCAGTATTTT CASSWGLAGEAQYF
TRBJ1-1 . . TRBV4-3 TGCGCCAGCAGCCTACAGGTGAACAGGGTGTTCGCTGAAGCTTTCTTT CASSLQVNRVFAEAFF
TRBJ2-2 . many TRBV12-3/TRBV12-4 TGTGCCAGCAGTTTGATCCTCAACACCGGGGAGCTGTTTTTT CASSLILNTGELFF
TRBJ2-7 . many TRBV5-1 TGCGCCAGCAGGAACCAAATCTCAAGGGCCTCCTACGAGCAGTACTTC CASRNQISRASYEQYF
TRBJ2-3 TRBD2 many TRBV5-6 TGTGCCAGCACCTTTAACGGGGGGGCCTCGGGAGATACGCAGTATTTT CASTFNGGASGDTQYF
TRBJ2-7 TRBD2 . TRBV6-1 TGTGCCAGCAGTCGAGCGGGGGCCTACGAGCAGTACTTC CASSRAGAYEQYF
TRBJ2-2 . few TRBV9 TGTGCCAGCAGGAGGGCAGTGGGGGACGGGGAGCTGTTTTTT CASRRAVGDGELFF
TRBJ2-1 . many TRBV24-1 TGTGCCACCAGTGATTCTTTACGTGAGCAGTTCTTC CATSDSLREQFF
TRBJ1-6 TRBD1 few TRBV5-1 TGCGCCAGCAGCTTTCCGGGACAGGGGGATTCACCCCTCCACTTT CASSFPGQGDSPLHF
TRBJ1-4 . few TRBV12-3/TRBV12-4 TGTGCCAGCAGTCAGCAGGGAGTGAATGAAAAACTGTTTTTT CASSQQGVNEKLFF
TRBJ1-1 . . TRBV7-8 TGTGCCAGCAGCTTAGCATATGGGGGAACTGAAGCTTTCTTT CASSLAYGGTEAFF